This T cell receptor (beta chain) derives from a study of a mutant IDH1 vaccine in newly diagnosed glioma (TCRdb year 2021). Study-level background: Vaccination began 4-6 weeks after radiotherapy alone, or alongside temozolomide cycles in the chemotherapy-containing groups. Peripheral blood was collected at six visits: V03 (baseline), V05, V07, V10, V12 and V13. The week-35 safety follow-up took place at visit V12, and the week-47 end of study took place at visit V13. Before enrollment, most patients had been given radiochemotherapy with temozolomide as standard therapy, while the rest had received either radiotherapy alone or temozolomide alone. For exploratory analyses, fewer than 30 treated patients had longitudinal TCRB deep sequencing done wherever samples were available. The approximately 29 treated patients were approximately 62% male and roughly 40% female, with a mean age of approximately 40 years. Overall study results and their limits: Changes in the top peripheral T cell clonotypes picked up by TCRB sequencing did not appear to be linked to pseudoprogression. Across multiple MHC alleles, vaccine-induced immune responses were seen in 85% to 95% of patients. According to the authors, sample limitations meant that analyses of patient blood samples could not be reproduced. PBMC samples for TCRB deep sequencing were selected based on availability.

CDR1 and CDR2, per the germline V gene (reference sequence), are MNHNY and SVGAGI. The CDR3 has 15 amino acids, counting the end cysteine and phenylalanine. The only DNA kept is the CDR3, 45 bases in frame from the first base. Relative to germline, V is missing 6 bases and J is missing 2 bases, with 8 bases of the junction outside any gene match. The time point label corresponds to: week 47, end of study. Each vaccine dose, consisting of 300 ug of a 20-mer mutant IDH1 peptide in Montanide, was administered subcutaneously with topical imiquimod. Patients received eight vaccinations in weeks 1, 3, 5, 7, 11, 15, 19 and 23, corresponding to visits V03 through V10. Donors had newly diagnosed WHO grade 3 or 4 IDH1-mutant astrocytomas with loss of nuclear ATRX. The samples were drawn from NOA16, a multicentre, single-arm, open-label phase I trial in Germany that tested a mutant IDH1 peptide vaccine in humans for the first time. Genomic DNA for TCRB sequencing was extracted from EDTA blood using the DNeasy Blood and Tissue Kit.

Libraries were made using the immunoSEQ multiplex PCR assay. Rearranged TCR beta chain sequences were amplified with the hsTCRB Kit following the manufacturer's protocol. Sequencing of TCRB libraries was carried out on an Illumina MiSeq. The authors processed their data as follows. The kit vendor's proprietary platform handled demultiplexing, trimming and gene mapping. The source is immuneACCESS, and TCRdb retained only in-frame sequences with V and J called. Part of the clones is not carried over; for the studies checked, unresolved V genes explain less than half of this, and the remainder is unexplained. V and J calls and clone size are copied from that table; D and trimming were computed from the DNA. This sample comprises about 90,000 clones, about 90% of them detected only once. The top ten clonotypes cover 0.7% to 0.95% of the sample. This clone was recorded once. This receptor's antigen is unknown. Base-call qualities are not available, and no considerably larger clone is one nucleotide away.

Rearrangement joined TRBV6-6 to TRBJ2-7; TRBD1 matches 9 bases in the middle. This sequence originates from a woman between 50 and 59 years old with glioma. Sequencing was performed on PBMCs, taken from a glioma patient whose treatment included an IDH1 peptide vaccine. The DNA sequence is TGTGCCAGCAGCCTGGGACAGGGAGTACCCTACGAGCAGTACTTC. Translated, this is CASSLGQGVPYEQYF.